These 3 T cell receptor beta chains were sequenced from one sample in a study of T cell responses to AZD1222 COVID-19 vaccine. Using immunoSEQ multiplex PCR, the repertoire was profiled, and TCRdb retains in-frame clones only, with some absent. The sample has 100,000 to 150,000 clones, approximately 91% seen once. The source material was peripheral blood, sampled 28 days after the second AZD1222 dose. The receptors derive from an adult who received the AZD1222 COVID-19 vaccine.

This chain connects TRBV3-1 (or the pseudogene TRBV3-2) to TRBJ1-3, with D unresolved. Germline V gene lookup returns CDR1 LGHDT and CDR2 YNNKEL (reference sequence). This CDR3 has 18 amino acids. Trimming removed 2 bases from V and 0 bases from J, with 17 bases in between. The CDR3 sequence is CASSQSPAGYSSGNTIYF. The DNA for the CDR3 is TGTGCCAGCAGCCAATCACCGGCCGGGTACAGCTCTGGAAACACCATATATTTT.

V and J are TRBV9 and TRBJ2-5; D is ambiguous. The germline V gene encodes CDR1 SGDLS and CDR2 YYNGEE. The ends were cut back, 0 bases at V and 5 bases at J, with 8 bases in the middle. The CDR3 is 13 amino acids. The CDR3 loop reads CASSVGVEETQYF. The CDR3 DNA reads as TGTGCCAGCAGCGTAGGGGTCGAGGAGACCCAGTACTTC.

This CDR3 is CASSATGRAWQDEQYF. The CDR3 DNA reads TGCGCCAGCAGCGCGACAGGGCGGGCTTGGCAGGACGAGCAGTACTTC. The chain uses TRBV5-1 and TRBJ2-7; TRBD1 agrees at 7 bases. Germline V gene data show CDR1 as SGHRS and CDR2 as YFSETQ. The CDR3 is made up of 16 amino acids. With 4 bases clipped from V and 5 bases from J, the junction kept 15 bases outside the gene matches.